One and the same sample provided the 23 T cell receptor beta chains below, sequenced in a study of blood T cell repertoires in COVID-19. TCRdb's copy holds only in-frame clones and misses some; the assay was immunoSEQ multiplex PCR. Of 130,000 or so clones listed, 88% are singletons. The sample comprised peripheral blood. These receptors originate from a human donor with COVID-19, enrolled during active disease. The donor label of this sample is uncertain.

The V call is TRBV6-2 or TRBV6-3, the J call TRBJ2-3, with D perhaps matching TRBD2 (6 bases). The germline V gene has CDR1 MNHEY and CDR2 SVGEGT. The ends were cut back, 4 bases at V and 3 bases at J, with 11 bases in the middle. CDR3 size: 14 residues. The CDR3: CASSWDSKTDTQYF. CDR3 nucleotide sequence: TGTGCCAGCAGTTGGGACTCAAAAACAGATACGCAGTATTTT.

CDR3 sequence (DNA): TGTGCCAGCAGCTTAGCAGGGGGCTCGGACTACGAGCAGTACTTC. Its protein product is CASSLAGGSDYEQYF. V gene TRBV7-2 combines with J gene TRBJ2-7, with 7 positions matching TRBD1. Looked up from germline, CDR1 is SGHTA and CDR2 is FQGNSA. The junction had 5 bases not matched to a gene; V was cut back by 0 bases and J by 3 bases. The CDR3 is 15 residues long. The whole variable domain, remainder taken from reference TRBV7-2 and TRBJ2-7, is GAGVSQSPSNKVTEKGKDVELRCDPISGHTALYWYRQSLGQGLEFLIYFQGNSAPDKSGLPSDRFSAERTGGSVSTLTIQRTQQEDSAVYLCASSLAGGSDYEQYFGPGTRLTVT.

On this clone: At one end, the junction sequence differs from germline, possibly due to a read error. The chain combines TRBV7-7 with TRBJ2-2; the D is unclear. This CDR3 is built from 14 residues. Germline CDR1 SSHAT, CDR2 FNYEAQ (reference sequence). This CDR3 is CASSQLENTGELFF. The DNA for the CDR3 is TGTGCTAGCAGCCAGCTAGAGAACACCGGGGAGCTGTTTTTT.

The rearrangement joins TRBV19 to TRBJ1-2, with 8 bases lining up with TRBD1. Germline CDR1 and CDR2: LNHDA and SQIVND (reference sequence). The CDR3 has 14 residues. The V segment lost 3 bases and the J segment 3 bases; nucleotides outside the gene matches: 3. For the CDR3, the DNA is TGTGCCAGTAGTATTGAGACAGGGGACTATGGCTACACCTTC. It specifies CASSIETGDYGYTF.

The chain couples TRBV7-6 to TRBJ2-1; 13 nucleotides match TRBD2. The CDR3 covers 18 residues. V dropped 2 bases and J dropped 6; count of bases not matched to a gene: 10. The V gene's germline CDR1 is SGHVS and CDR2 FNYEAQ. CDR3 protein: CASSLRTSGSLVSNEQFF. The CDR3 DNA sequence: TGTGCCAGCAGCTTACGGACTAGCGGGAGCCTTGTGTCCAATGAGCAGTTCTTC.

The chain recombines TRBV5-1 with TRBJ1-5; D is possibly TRBD1 (6 bases). From germline, CDR1 is SGHRS and CDR2 YFSETQ. This CDR3 contains 12 residues. Trimming shortened V by 4 bases and J by 8 bases, and 10 bases separated the two germline ends. CDR3 region: CASSLGGEPQHF. As DNA, the CDR3 is TGCGCCAGCAGCCTAGGGGGAGAGCCCCAGCATTTT.

The V call is TRBV12-3 or TRBV12-4, the J call TRBJ1-2, with 7 nucleotides matching TRBD1. V shed 3 bases and J 3 bases; nucleotides not matched to a gene: 1. The CDR3 length is 13 residues. The CDR3 nucleotides are TGTGCCAGCAGTTTGCAGGGGGACTATGGCTACACCTTC. It translates to CASSLQGDYGYTF.

The J gene is TRBJ2-7, the V gene TRBV24-1, with 8 bases fitting TRBD1. The CDR3 spans 14 residues. Germline V CDR1 and CDR2: KGHDR, SFDVKD. With V trimmed by 7 bases and J by 0 bases, 4 bases remained unmatched. The CDR3 sequence: CATSRTGPSYEQYF. DNA of the CDR3: TGTGCCACCAGCCGGACAGGGCCCTCCTACGAGCAGTACTTC.

This chain joins TRBV24-1 and TRBJ2-7; D might be TRBD1 (6 bases). The CDR3 consists of 14 residues. The ends were cut back, 2 bases at V and 5 bases at J, with 12 bases in the middle. Germline CDR1 KGHDR, CDR2 SFDVKD. CDR3 loop: CATSDSTGTHEQYF. CDR3 DNA sequence: TGTGCCACCAGTGATTCGACAGGAACCCACGAGCAGTACTTC.

The V call is TRBV7-3, the J call TRBJ2-3; 13 bases line up with TRBD2. This CDR3 region has 16 residues. Looked up from germline, CDR1 is SGHTA and CDR2 is FQGTGA. V dropped 2 bases and J dropped 1; count of bases not matched to a gene: 0. The CDR3 DNA reads TGTGCCAGCAGCTTAGGGACTAGCGGGGGCACAGATACGCAGTATTTT. Its translation: CASSLGTSGGTDTQYF.

A single count supports this clone. V is TRBV6-5 and J is TRBJ2-5, with 9 bases matching TRBD1. The CDR3 runs 16 residues. Germline assignment: CDR1 MNHEY and CDR2 SVGAGI. V lost 4 bases and J lost 1; bases outside the gene matches: 7. The CDR3 DNA sequence: TGTGCCAGCAGTTCTACAGGGGGCGCCCCCCAAGAGACCCAGTACTTC. Its protein product is CASSSTGGAPQETQYF.

The CDR3 DNA sequence: TGTGCCAGCGGCGGGGGGCTAAGACAGCCCCAGCATTTT. Amino acid sequence: CASGGGLRQPQHF. The chain is built from TRBV19 and TRBJ1-5; tentative D call: TRBD1 (6 bases). Trimming stripped 9 bases from V and 7 bases from J, with 16 bases between. Germline CDR1 LNHDA, CDR2 SQIVND (reference sequence). The CDR3 totals 13 residues.

The chain joins TRBV5-1 to TRBJ2-5, with TRBD1 identical over 7 bases. The J segment lost 2 bases and the V segment lost 1 base, leaving 2 bases of the junction unmatched. This CDR3 is 14 amino acids long. Looked up from germline, CDR1 is SGHRS and CDR2 is YFSETQ. The chain's CDR3 is CASSLMGQQETQYF. In nucleotides, the CDR3 is TGCGCCAGCAGCTTGATGGGACAGCAAGAGACCCAGTACTTC.

The DNA of the CDR3 is TGCGCCAGCACCGAGGGTAGCGGGGGAGGAACCGGGGAGCTGTTTTTT. As protein: CASTEGSGGGTGELFF. The J gene is TRBJ2-2, the V gene TRBV10-1, with 9 bases lining up with TRBD2. The germline V gene has CDR1 WNHNN and CDR2 SYGVQD (reference sequence). V gave up 7 bases and J gave up 5 bases; unmatched junction bases: 11. This CDR3 has 16 amino acids.

The rearrangement links TRBV18 to TRBJ1-6, with a tentative D call TRBD1 (5 bases). Germline CDR1 reads KGHSH; CDR2 reads LQKENI. Trimming cost V 8 bases and J 7 bases, with 18 bases left between them. The CDR3 spans 15 residues. DNA for the CDR3: TGTGCCAGCGCCTCGCCGGGGGGGTACAATTCACCCCTCCACTTT. Translating it yields CASASPGGYNSPLHF.

This clone showed up just once. V gene TRBV16 combines with J gene TRBJ1-2; TRBD1 agrees at 7 bases. With V trimmed by 2 bases and J by 8 bases, 11 bases remained unmatched. The CDR3 covers 15 residues. Germline values: CDR1 KGHSY, CDR2 FQNENV. The chain's CDR3 is CASSQTTGEERGYTF. The CDR3 DNA sequence: TGTGCCAGCAGCCAAACTACAGGGGAGGAAAGGGGCTACACCTTC.

CDR3 loop: CASTLEMNTEAFF. As DNA, the CDR3 is TGTGCCAGCACATTAGAAATGAACACTGAAGCTTTCTTT. V gene TRBV6-5 combines with J gene TRBJ1-1, with unresolved D. V was cut by 7 bases and J by 0 bases, with 9 bases left in between. Germline-derived CDR1 and CDR2 are MNHEY and SVGAGI. The CDR3 has 13 amino acids.

This clone has more than one count but fewer than ten. V gene TRBV12-3 or TRBV12-4 combines with J gene TRBJ1-1; TRBD1 might be the D (6 bases). This CDR3 is 13 amino acids long. V was clipped by 5 bases and J by 5 bases, with 12 bases between them. The CDR3 loop is CASSPGDRTEAFF. The CDR3 DNA sequence: TGTGCCAGCAGTCCAGGGGATCGAACTGAAGCTTTCTTT.

V is TRBV30 and J is TRBJ1-2, with D tentatively TRBD1 (6 bases). Germline CDR1 reads GTSNPN; CDR2 reads SVGIG (reference sequence). The length of the CDR3 is 13 residues. V was clipped by 2 bases and J by 7 bases, with 14 bases between them. CDR3 sequence: CAWSPSGGLGYTF. The CDR3 DNA is TGTGCCTGGAGTCCCTCGGGGGGCCTTGGCTACACCTTC.

The chain employs TRBV4-1 and TRBJ1-2; no definite D call. Between the trimmed V and J ends, which lost 4 bases and 4 bases, there was a span of 10 bases. Germline lookup yields CDR1 MGHRA and CDR2 YSYEKL. This CDR3 spans 13 amino acids. The CDR3, as DNA: TGCGCCAGCAGCCGATACGGGGTCTATGGCTACACCTTC. It codes for CASSRYGVYGYTF.

CDR3 sequence (DNA): TGTGCCAGCAGTGAAACGGCTGGAAACACCATATATTTT. It is translated as CASSETAGNTIYF. The chain uses TRBV6-1 and TRBJ1-3; D unclear. Germline-derived CDR1 and CDR2 are MNHNS and SASEGT. This CDR3 spans 13 amino acids. The V end lost 2 bases, the J end lost 2 bases, and 4 bases lay between the germline ends.

This chain links TRBV10-3 with TRBJ1-3, with D tentatively TRBD1 (5 bases). Trimming pared 3 bases from V and 7 bases from J, leaving 7 bases between. CDR3 length: 12 amino acids. CDR1 and CDR2 (germline): ENHRY, SYGVKD. CDR3 DNA: TGTGCCATCAGTGAACCAGGGAACACCATATATTTT. Amino acid sequence: CAISEPGNTIYF.

This chain links TRBV5-4 with TRBJ2-3; TRBD2 matches 8 bases. V lost 0 bases and J lost 1; bases outside the gene matches: 7. This CDR3 contains 17 residues. From germline, CDR1 is SGHNT and CDR2 YYREEE (reference sequence). The CDR3 sequence: CASSLEVAGGGTDTQYF. The CDR3 DNA follows: TGTGCCAGCAGCTTGGAAGTCGCGGGGGGTGGCACAGATACGCAGTATTTT.